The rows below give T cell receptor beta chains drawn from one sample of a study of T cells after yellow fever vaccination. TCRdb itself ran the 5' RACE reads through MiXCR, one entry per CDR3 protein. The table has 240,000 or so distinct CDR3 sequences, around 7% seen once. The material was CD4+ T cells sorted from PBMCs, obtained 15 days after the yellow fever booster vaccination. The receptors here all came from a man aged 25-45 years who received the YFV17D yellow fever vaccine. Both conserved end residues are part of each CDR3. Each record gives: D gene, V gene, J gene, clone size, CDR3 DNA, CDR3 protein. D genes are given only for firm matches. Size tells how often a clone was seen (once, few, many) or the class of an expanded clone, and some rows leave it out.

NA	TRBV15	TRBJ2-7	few	TGTGCCACCAGCAGAGATCCGGGCAGATACGAGCAGTACTTC	CATSRDPGRYEQYF
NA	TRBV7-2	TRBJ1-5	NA	TGTGCCAGCAGCTTAAATGTAGGGCGGGGAGATCAGCCCCAGCATTTT	CASSLNVGRGDQPQHF
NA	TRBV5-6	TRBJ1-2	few	TGTGCCAGCAGGGGGGTCCCCTATGGCTACACCTTC	CASRGVPYGYTF
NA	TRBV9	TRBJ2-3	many	TGTGCCAGCAGCTCGGGTCCTGGGATTAGCACAGATACGCAGTATTTT	CASSSGPGISTDTQYF
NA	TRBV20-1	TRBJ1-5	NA	TGCAGCGTACAGAACAACAATCAGCCCCAGCATTTT	CSVQNNNQPQHF
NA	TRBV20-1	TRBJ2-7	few	TGCAGTGCTTCGGCCTCCTACGAGCAGTACTTC	CSASASYEQYF
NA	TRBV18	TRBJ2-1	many	TGTGCCAGCTCATCAGGTCAGTGGTCCGATGAGCAGTTCTTC	CASSSGQWSDEQFF
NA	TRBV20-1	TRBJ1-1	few	TGCAGTAGATTGCGGGCAGGGGACACTGAAGCTTTCTTT	CSRLRAGDTEAFF
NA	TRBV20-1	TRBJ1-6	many	TGCAGTGCTAGAGATTACCCCAATTCACCCCTCCACTTT	CSARDYPNSPLHF
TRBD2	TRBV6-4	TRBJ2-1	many	TGTGCCAGCAGTGAGTTGACTAGCGGGAGGGACTGGGAGCAGTTCTTC	CASSELTSGRDWEQFF
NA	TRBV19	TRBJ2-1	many	TGTGCCAGTAGTATAGGACTGGTAAATGAGCAGTTCTTC	CASSIGLVNEQFF
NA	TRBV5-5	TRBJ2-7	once	TGTGCCAGCAGCCGCAGGCTCGGGTGCTCCTACGAGCAGTACTTC	CASSRRLGCSYEQYF
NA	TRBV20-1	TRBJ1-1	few	TGCAGTGCTAGAAAGGACAGCCCCACGGCTTTCTTT	CSARKDSPTAFF
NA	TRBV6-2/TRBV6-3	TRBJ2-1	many	TGTGCCAGCAGTTACAGAACATACTCTAGCGCAAGCTCCTACAATGAGCAGTTCTTC	CASSYRTYSSASSYNEQFF
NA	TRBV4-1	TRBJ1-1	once	TGCGCCAGCAGCCAAGAAGGTACTCGGGGAACTGAAGCTTTCTTT	CASSQEGTRGTEAFF
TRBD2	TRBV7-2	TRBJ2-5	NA	TGTGCCAGCAGCTTAGGTCGGGGGGTCCAAGAGACCCAGCACTTC	CASSLGRGVQETQHF
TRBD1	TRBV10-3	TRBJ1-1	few	TGTGCCATCAGTGAGTTGCAGGGGGAGATTGAAGCTTTCTTT	CAISELQGEIEAFF
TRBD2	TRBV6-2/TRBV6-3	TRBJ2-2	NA	TGTGCCACAAGGACTAGCGGGAACACCGGGGAGCTGTTTTTT	CATRTSGNTGELFF
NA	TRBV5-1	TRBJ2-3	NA	TGCGCCAGCAGCTTGGGACTAACTAGCACAGATACGCAGTATTTT	CASSLGLTSTDTQYF
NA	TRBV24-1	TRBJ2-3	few	TGTGCCACCAGTTCACCTCTGACAGGAACAGATACGCAGTATTTT	CATSSPLTGTDTQYF
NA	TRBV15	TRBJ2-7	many	TGTGCCACCAGCAGAGCGGGAGACCTGACCTACGAGCAGTACTTC	CATSRAGDLTYEQYF
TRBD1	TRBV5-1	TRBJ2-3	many	TGCGCCAGCAGCTTGGCTGGACAGGGGAGAGATACGCAGTATTTT	CASSLAGQGRDTQYF
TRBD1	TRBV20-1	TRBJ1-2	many	TGCAGTGCTTCCCTGTCCGGGACAGGGTATGGCTACACCTTC	CSASLSGTGYGYTF
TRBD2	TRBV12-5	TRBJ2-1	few	TGTGCTAGTGGCGTTCGGATAGCGGGAGGGTCCTTATCCTACAATGAGCAGTTCTTC	CASGVRIAGGSLSYNEQFF
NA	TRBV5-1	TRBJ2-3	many	TGCGCCAGCAGCTTGGCTAGCGGAGGGGGAACAGATACGCAGTATTTT	CASSLASGGGTDTQYF
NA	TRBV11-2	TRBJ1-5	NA	TGTGCCAGCAGCTCAAGCGGAAGAATGCCCCAGCATTTT	CASSSSGRMPQHF
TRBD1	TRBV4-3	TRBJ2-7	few	TGCGCCAGCAGCCAAAGCGCCGGGACAGGGACTTCGGAGCAGTACTTC	CASSQSAGTGTSEQYF
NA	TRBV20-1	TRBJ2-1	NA	TGCAGTGCTAGTCTCGGGAATGTGTTCTTC	CSASLGNVFF
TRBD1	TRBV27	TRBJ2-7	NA	TGTGCCAGCAAAAGGGGACAGGGGAACGGGGAGCAGTACTTC	CASKRGQGNGEQYF
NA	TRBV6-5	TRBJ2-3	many	TGTGCCAGCAGGAGGGGGGGGACAGATACGCAGTATTTT	CASRRGGTDTQYF
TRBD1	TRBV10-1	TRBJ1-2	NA	TGCGCCAGCAGTGGAGGGACAGGAGGCTACACCTTC	CASSGGTGGYTF
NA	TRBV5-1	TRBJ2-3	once	TGCGCCATCAGCTCCGGAGGCAGTGTTGGCACAGATACGCAGTATTTT	CAISSGGSVGTDTQYF
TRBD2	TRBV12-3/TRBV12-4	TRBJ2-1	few	TGTGCCAGCAGAAGGACTAGCGGGACCCTCTACAATGAGCAGTTCTTC	CASRRTSGTLYNEQFF
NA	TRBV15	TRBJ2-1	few	TGTGCCACCAGCAGAGGTGGCGCGGCCAATGAGCAGTTCTTC	CATSRGGAANEQFF
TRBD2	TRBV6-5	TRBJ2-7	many	TGTGCCAGCAGTTGGCTTGCGGGAGAGGTCTACGAGCAGTACTTC	CASSWLAGEVYEQYF
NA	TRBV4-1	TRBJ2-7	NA	TGCGCCAGCAGCCAAGAACAATCCCTGAGCGAGCACTACTTC	CASSQEQSLSEHYF
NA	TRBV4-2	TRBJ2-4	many	TGTGCCAGCAGCCAAGGCGGAGGGAACCGTGGGAGGAACATTCAGTACTTC	CASSQGGGNRGRNIQYF
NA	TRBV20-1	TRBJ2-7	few	TGCAGTGCTAGACGTTACACAGCTCCTGTAGCATACGAGCAGTACTTC	CSARRYTAPVAYEQYF
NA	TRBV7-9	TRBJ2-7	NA	TGTGCCAGCAATCGACTAGGGGGGTCCTACGAGCAGTACTTC	CASNRLGGSYEQYF
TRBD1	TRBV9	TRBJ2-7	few	TGTGCCAGCAGCGATCCAACAGGGGTGGGCGAGCAGTACTTC	CASSDPTGVGEQYF
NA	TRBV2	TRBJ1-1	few	TGTGCCAGCGGGGAGCTTTACAGGGTAGCCGGAGCTTTCTTT	CASGELYRVAGAFF
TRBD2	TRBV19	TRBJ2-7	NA	TGTGCCAGTAGTATAATTGCGGGAGAGACCTACGAGCAGTACTTC	CASSIIAGETYEQYF
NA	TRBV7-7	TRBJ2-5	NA	TGTGCTAGCAGCCCCCTCTTGGGTTCGGAGACCCAGTACTTC	CASSPLLGSETQYF
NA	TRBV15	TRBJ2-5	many	TGTGCCACCAGCAGCCAGGAGACCCAGTACTTC	CATSSQETQYF
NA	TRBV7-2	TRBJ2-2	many	TGTGCCAGCACACAGCTGAACACCGGGGAGCTGTTTTTT	CASTQLNTGELFF
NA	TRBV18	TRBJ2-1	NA	TGTGCCAGCTCACCAATGGCGTCCGGCTCCTACAATGAGCAGTTCTTC	CASSPMASGSYNEQFF
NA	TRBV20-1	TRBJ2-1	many	TGCAGTGCTAGACGCCTGAGCTCCTACAATGAGCAGTTCTTC	CSARRLSSYNEQFF